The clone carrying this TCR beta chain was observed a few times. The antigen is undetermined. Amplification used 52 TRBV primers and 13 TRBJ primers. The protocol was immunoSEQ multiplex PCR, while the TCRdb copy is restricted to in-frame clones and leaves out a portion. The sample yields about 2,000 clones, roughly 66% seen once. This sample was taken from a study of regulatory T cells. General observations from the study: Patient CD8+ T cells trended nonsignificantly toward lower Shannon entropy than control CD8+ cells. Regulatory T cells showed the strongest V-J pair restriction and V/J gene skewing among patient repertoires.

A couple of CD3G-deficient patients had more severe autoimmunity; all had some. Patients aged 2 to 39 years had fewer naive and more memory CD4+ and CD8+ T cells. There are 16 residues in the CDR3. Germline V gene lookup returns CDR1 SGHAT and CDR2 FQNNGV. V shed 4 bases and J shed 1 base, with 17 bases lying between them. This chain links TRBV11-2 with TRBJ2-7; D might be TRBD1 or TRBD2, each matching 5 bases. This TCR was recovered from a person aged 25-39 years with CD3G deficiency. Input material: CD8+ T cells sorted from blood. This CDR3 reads CASSSRPGTASYEQYF. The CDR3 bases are TGTGCCAGCAGCTCCCGCCCCGGGACCGCTTCCTACGAGCAGTACTTC.